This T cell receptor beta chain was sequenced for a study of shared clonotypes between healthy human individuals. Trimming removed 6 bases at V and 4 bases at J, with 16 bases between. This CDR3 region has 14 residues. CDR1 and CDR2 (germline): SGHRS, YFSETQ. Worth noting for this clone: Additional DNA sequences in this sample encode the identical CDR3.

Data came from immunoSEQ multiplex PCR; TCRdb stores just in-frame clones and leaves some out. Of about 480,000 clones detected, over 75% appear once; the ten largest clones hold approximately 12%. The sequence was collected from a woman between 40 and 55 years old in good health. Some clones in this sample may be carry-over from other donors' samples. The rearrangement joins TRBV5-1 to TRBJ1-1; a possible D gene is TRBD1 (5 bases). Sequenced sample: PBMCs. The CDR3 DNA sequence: TGCGCCAGCACCCGTTTAGGGGATGGCACTGAAGCTTTCTTT. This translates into CASTRLGDGTEAFF. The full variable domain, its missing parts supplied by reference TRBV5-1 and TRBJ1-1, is KAGVTQTPRYLIKTRGQQVTLSCSPISGHRSVSWYQQTPGQGLQFLFEYFSETQRNKGNFPGRFSGRQFSNSRSEMNVSTLELGDSALYLCASTRLGDGTEAFFGQGTRLTVV.